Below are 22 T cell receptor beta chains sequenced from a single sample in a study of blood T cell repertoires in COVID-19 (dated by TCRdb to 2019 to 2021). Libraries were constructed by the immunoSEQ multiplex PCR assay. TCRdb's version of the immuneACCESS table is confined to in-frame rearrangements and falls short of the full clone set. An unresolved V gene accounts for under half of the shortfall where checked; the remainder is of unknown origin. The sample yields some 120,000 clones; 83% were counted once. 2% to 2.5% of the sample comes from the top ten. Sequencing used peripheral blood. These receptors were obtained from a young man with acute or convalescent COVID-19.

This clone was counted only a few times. The CDR3 nucleotides read TGTGCCAGCAGCCACAATGGGGGGACTGAAGCTTTCTTT. This encodes CASSHNGGTEAFF. The genes are TRBV7-9 and TRBJ1-1; D is possibly TRBD1 (5 bases). This CDR3 has 13 residues. V was trimmed by 5 bases and J by 5 bases, leaving 12 bases between them. Germline CDR1 SEHNR, CDR2 FQNEAQ (reference sequence).

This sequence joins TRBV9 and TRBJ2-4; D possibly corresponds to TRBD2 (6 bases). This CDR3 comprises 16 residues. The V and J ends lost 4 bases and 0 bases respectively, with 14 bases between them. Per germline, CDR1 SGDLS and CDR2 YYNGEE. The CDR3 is CASSPRRDSAKNIQYF. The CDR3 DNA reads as TGTGCCAGCAGCCCAAGGAGGGATTCAGCCAAAAACATTCAGTACTTC.

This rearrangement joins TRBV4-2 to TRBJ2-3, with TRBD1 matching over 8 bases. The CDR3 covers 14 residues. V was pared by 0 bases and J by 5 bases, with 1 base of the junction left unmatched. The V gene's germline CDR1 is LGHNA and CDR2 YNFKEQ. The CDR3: CASSQDRGRDTQYF. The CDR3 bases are TGTGCCAGCAGCCAAGACAGGGGGCGAGATACGCAGTATTTT.

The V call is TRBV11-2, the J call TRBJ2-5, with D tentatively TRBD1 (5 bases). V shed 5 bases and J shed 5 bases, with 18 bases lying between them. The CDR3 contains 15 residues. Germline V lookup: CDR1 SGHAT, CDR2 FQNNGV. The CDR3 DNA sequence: TGTGCCAGCAGCCGTAAGGAACGGACAATTGAGACCCAGTACTTC. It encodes CASSRKERTIETQYF.

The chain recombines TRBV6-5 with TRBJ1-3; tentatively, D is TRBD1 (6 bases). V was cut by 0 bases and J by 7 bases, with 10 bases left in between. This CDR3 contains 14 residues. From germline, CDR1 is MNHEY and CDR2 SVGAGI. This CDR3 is CASSYSSGANTIYF. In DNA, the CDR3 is TGTGCCAGCAGTTACTCGTCAGGGGCGAACACCATATATTTT.

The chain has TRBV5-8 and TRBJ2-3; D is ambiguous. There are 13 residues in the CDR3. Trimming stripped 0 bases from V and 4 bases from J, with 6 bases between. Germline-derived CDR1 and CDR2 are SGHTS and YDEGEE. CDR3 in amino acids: CASSLDTPDTQYF. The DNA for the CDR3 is TGTGCCAGCAGCTTGGACACCCCAGATACGCAGTATTTT.

CDR3 DNA: TGTGCCTGGTCGGGGACAGCAACTAATGAAAAACTGTTTTTT. Translating it yields CAWSGTATNEKLFF. The V and J genes are TRBV30 and TRBJ1-4, with 7 bases that match TRBD1. V was pared by 5 bases and J by 0 bases, with 3 bases of the junction left unmatched. The germline CDR1 and CDR2 sequences are GTSNPN and SVGIG (reference sequence). This CDR3 spans 14 amino acids.

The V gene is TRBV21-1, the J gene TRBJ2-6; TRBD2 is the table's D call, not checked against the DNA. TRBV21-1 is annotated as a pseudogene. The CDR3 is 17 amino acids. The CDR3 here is CASSKLAGGSGANVLTF. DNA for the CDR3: TGTGCCAGCAGCAAGCTAGCGGGGGGCTCTGGGGCCAACGTCCTGACTTTC.

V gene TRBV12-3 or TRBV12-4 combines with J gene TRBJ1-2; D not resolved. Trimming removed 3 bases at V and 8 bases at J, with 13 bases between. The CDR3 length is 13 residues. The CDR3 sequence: CASSFFTAQGYTF. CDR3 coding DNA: TGTGCCAGCAGTTTTTTTACAGCCCAGGGCTACACCTTC.

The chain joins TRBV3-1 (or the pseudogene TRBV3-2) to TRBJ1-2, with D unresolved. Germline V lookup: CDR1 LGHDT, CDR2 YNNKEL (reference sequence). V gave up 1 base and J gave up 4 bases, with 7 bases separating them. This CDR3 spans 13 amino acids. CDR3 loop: CASSQGPGYGYTF. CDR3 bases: TGTGCCAGCAGCCAAGGGCCGGGCTATGGCTACACCTTC.

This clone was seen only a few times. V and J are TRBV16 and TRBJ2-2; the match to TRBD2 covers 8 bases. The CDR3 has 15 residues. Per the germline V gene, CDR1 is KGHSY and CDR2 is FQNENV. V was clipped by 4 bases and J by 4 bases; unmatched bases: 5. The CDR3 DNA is TGTGCCAGCAGCCCCGGACTAGCCGTCACCGGGGAGCTGTTTTTT. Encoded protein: CASSPGLAVTGELFF.

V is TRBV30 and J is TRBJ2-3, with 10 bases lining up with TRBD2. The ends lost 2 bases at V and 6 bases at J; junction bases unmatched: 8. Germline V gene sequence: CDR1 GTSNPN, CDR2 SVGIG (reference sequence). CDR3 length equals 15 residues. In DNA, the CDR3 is TGTGCCTGGAGTACAGCGGGAGGGCTTCGGGATACGCAGTATTTT. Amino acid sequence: CAWSTAGGLRDTQYF.

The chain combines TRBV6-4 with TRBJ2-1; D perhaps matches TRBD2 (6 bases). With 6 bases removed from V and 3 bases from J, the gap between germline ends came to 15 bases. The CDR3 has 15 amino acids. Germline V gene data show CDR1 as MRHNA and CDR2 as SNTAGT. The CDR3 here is CASSLGASDYNEQFF. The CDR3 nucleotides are TGTGCCAGCAGCCTTGGGGCTAGCGACTACAATGAGCAGTTCTTC.

The CDR3: CAISKSTSGSIYEQYV. In DNA, the CDR3 is TGTGCCATCAGTAAGTCGACTAGCGGGAGTATTTACGAGCAGTACGTC. The V call is TRBV10-3, the J call TRBJ2-7; the match to TRBD2 covers 12 bases. The CDR3 runs 16 residues. The germline CDR1 and CDR2 sequences are ENHRY and SYGVKD.

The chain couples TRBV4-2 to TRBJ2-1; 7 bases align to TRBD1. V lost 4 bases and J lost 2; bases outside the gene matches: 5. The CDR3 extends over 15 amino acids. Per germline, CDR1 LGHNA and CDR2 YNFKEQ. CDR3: CASSPTGAAYNEQFF. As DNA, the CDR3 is TGTGCCAGCAGCCCAACAGGGGCGGCCTACAATGAGCAGTTCTTC.

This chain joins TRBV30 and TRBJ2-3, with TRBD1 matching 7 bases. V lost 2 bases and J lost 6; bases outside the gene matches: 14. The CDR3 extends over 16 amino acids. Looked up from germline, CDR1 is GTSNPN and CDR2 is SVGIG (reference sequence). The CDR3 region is CAWSIGLQGTGDTQYF. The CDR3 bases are TGTGCCTGGAGTATTGGGCTACAGGGGACGGGGGATACGCAGTATTTT.

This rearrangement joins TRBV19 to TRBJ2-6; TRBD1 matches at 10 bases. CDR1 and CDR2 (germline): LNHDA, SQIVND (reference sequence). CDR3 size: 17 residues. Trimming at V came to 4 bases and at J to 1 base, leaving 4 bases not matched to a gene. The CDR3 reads CASSKWDRGSGANVLTF. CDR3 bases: TGTGCCAGTAGTAAGTGGGACAGGGGTTCTGGGGCCAACGTCCTGACTTTC.

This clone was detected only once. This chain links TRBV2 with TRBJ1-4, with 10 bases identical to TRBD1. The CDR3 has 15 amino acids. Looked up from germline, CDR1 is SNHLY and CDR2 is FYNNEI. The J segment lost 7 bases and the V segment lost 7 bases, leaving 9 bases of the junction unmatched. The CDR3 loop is CASKDRGIVGEKLFF. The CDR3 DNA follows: TGTGCCAGCAAGGACAGGGGGATCGTCGGTGAAAAACTGTTTTTT.

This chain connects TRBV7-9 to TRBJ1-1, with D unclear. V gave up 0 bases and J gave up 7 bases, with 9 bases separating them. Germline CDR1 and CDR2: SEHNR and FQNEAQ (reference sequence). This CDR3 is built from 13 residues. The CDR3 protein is CASSLAQTSEAFF. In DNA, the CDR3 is TGTGCCAGCAGCTTAGCTCAGACTAGTGAAGCTTTCTTT.

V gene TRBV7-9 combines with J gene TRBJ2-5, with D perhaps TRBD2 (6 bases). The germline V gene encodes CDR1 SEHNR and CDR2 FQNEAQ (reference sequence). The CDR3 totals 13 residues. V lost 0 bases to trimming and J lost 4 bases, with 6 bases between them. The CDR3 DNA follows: TGTGCCAGCAGCTTAGCGACTAGAGAGACCCAGTACTTC. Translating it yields CASSLATRETQYF.

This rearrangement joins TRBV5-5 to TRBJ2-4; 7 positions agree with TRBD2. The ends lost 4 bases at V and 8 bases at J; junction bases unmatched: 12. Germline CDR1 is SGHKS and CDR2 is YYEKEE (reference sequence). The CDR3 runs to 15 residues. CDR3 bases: TGTGCCAGCAGCCCCGGACTAGAGAGAAGCTACATTCAGTACTTC. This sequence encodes CASSPGLERSYIQYF.

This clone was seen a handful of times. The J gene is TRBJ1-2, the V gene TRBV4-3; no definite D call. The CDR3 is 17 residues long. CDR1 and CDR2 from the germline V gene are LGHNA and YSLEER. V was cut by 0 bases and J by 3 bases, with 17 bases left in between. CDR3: CASSQDSRPWSDYGYTF. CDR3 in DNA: TGCGCCAGCAGCCAAGACTCTCGCCCCTGGAGTGACTATGGCTACACCTTC.